This T cell receptor (beta chain) derives from a study of cytomegalovirus exposure and HLA in healthy donors. The PCR employed 60 Vbeta primers together with 13 Jbeta primers. Produced via immunoSEQ multiplex PCR; TCRdb's table is partial and in-frame only. The table includes some 110,000 clones, 65% to 75% detected once. The CDR3 covers 17 residues. CDR1 is SGHAT, CDR2 FQNNGV, per germline. V was trimmed by 8 bases and J by 9 bases, leaving 26 bases between them. Participants comprised healthy donors of bone marrow. A note on this clone: Its specificity is not known.

Study-wide results and limits: Being indistinguishable, some V segments were excluded, TRBV6-2 and TRBV6-3 among them. The likely origin of a cluster of highly shared sequence variants was a sequencing artifact. A later analysis showed HLA-associated TCR beta chains outstripping equally common others in clonal expansion.

The sequencing sample was made of PBMCs. The source is a man aged 30 to 45 in good health and CMV-seropositive. V usage is TRBV11-2 and J usage is TRBJ1-6; maybe TRBD1 (6 bases). This CDR3 is CASRPWGGRTGSSPLHF. The CDR3 DNA sequence: TGTGCCAGCCGACCTTGGGGGGGCAGAACGGGTAGTTCACCCCTCCACTTT.